This T cell receptor (beta chain) derives from a study of blood T cell repertoires in COVID-19. Turning to the study itself: Donors in the United States, Italy and Spain gave samples during acute or convalescent COVID-19.

Methods used by the authors: From reference gene primer amplification, estimates of nucleated cell counts were derived. Some clones are missing from TCRdb's copy, which holds only in-frame ones; the method was immunoSEQ multiplex PCR. V and J calls and clone size are copied from that table; D and trimming were computed from the DNA. The data show about 150,000 clones, around 85% seen once. The germline gives CDR1 GTSNPN, CDR2 SVGIG (reference sequence). This CDR3 contains 13 residues. V was clipped by 2 bases and J by 8 bases; unmatched bases: 7. V and J are TRBV30 and TRBJ1-2; TRBD1 matches at 8 bases. The sequence was obtained from a man aged 60-69 years with COVID-19, enrolled during active disease. The sequenced sample was peripheral blood. In DNA, the CDR3 is TGTGCCTGGAGTCAGGGGGCAAAGCTGGGCTACACCTTC. Translating it yields CAWSQGAKLGYTF.